These T cell receptor beta chains were read from a single sample in a study of STAT3 mutations in large granular lymphocyte leukemia. Assay used: immunoSEQ multiplex PCR; TCRdb lists only in-frame clones, some missing. The table has 7,000 to 9,500 clones, 60% to 85% seen once. The sample comprised peripheral blood mononuclear cells. These receptors were taken from a woman aged 40 to 50 with T-cell large granular lymphocyte leukemia. Some clones in this sample may be carry-over from other donors' samples. Each CDR3 is given with its conserved first and last residue. Each record gives: clone size, D gene, V gene, J gene, CDR3 DNA, CDR3 protein. D genes are given only for firm matches. The size field is filled for only some rows; it gives once, few, many or a size class.

>once|.|TRBV4-1|TRBJ1-4
TGCGCCAGCAGCCGGGGACGGGCGAGGACTAATGAAAAACTGTTTTTT
CASSRGRARTNEKLFF
>few|.|TRBV15|TRBJ2-7
TGTGCCACCAGCAGAGATCCTGGCCTCTACGAGCAGTACTTC
CATSRDPGLYEQYF
>.|.|TRBV18|TRBJ1-1
TGTGCCAGCTCGGAGGTTGTCGCTGAAGCTTTCTTT
CASSEVVAEAFF
>.|.|TRBV18|TRBJ2-7
TGTGCCAGCTCACTACTTACAGGGACCCCCTACGAGCAGTACTTC
CASSLLTGTPYEQYF
>medium-sized|.|TRBV25-1|TRBJ2-5
TGTGCCAGCAGTGTGGGGTACGGTCGGGAGACCCAGTACTTC
CASSVGYGRETQYF
>.|.|TRBV10-2|TRBJ2-7
TGCGCCAGCAGTGAGAGTGTGCAGGGGAGAGAGCAGTACTTC
CASSESVQGREQYF
>few|.|TRBV5-4|TRBJ1-1
TGTGCCAGCAGCACAGAACGCGGATCTGAAGCTTTCTTT
CASSTERGSEAFF
>.|.|TRBV7-9|TRBJ1-6
TGTGCCAGCAGCTTAGGGAACTCACCCCTCCACTTT
CASSLGNSPLHF
>.|.|TRBV18|TRBJ1-1
TGTGCCAGCTCACCACCCCTGATTACTGAAGCTTTCTTT
CASSPPLITEAFF
>.|.|TRBV5-1|TRBJ2-5
TGCGCCAGCAGTGTCCCAGGAGAGACCCAGTACTTC
CASSVPGETQYF
>.|.|TRBV18|TRBJ2-3
TGTGCCAGCTCACCTGTGCTCAGGACTAGCACAGATACGCAGTATTTT
CASSPVLRTSTDTQYF
>.|.|TRBV6-6|TRBJ1-6
TGTGCCAGCAGCCTTGGCTGGGGTAATTCACCCCTCCACTTT
CASSLGWGNSPLHF
>.|.|TRBV6-6|TRBJ2-7
TGTGCCAGCAGTTACGATGCAGGGGCCCCCTACGAGCAGTACTTC
CASSYDAGAPYEQYF
>.|TRBD1|TRBV5-1|TRBJ1-5
TGCGCCAGCAGCTTGGAACCGACAGGGGTGGGCCAGCCCCAGCATTTT
CASSLEPTGVGQPQHF
>.|.|TRBV6-6|TRBJ1-2
TGTGCCAGCAGTTACTCGGTTGGGCGGGATGGCTACACCTTC
CASSYSVGRDGYTF
>.|.|TRBV30|TRBJ2-7
TGTGCCTGGACCAGGAGTCCCTTCTACGAGCAGTACTTC
CAWTRSPFYEQYF
>.|TRBD1|TRBV30|TRBJ1-2
TGTGCCTGGAGTGTTGGGACAGGCCCCACCACTAACTTC
CAWSVGTGPTTNF
>.|.|TRBV5-1|TRBJ2-7
TGCGCCAGCAGCTTGGGACGGGTCCCGGCCGACCGATCCTACGAGCAGTACTTC
CASSLGRVPADRSYEQYF
>.|.|TRBV29-1|TRBJ1-2
TGCAGCGTCGCCGGGACGTCCTATGGCTACACCTTC
CSVAGTSYGYTF
>.|TRBD2|TRBV5-1|TRBJ2-1
TGCGCCAGCAGCCACCCCGGGACTAGCCCCTACAATGAGCAGTTCTTC
CASSHPGTSPYNEQFF
>.|.|TRBV30|TRBJ1-3
TGTGCCTGGAGTAGGGGCAGCCGCTCTGGAAACACCATATATTTT
CAWSRGSRSGNTIYF
>few|.|TRBV18|TRBJ1-5
TGTGCCAGCTCACCTGAGGACAGAGGTAGCAATCAGCCCCAGCATTTT
CASSPEDRGSNQPQHF
>.|TRBD1|TRBV5-4|TRBJ1-2
TGTGCCAGCAGCTTGGGACAGGGGGCAAATGGCTACACCTTC
CASSLGQGANGYTF
>few|TRBD1|TRBV10-3|TRBJ2-7
TGTGCCATCAGGGGACAGAACGAGCAGTACTTC
CAIRGQNEQYF
>large|.|TRBV6-5|TRBJ1-4
TGTGCCAGCAGACCGGGGGTTTGGGAAAAACTGTTTTTT
CASRPGVWEKLFF
>.|.|TRBV5-1|TRBJ1-1
TGCGCCAGCAGCTTGGCATCTTGGGGCACTGAAGCTTTCTTT
CASSLASWGTEAFF
>.|.|TRBV18|TRBJ1-1
TGTGCCAGCTCTCCAGGGGTCACTGAAGCTTTCTTT
CASSPGVTEAFF
>.|.|TRBV7-9|TRBJ1-2
TGTGCCAGCAGCGTCTACCGGGACGAATCGGGCTATGGCTACACCTTC
CASSVYRDESGYGYTF
>.|TRBD1|TRBV5-4|TRBJ2-7
TGTGCCAGCAGCGCCGGACAGGGGGCGCGGGACGAGCAGTACTTC
CASSAGQGARDEQYF
>.|TRBD2|TRBV5-1|TRBJ2-5
TGCGCCAGTCGGCCCCTAGCGGGAGGGGTAGAGACCCAGTACTTC
CASRPLAGGVETQYF
>.|.|TRBV5-4|TRBJ1-1
TGTGCCAGCAGCTCGGGGGGCGGAAGAACTGAAGCTTTCTTT
CASSSGGGRTEAFF
>.|.|TRBV5-1|TRBJ1-1
TGCGCCAGCAGCTTGGAAGTGAACACTGAAGCTTTCTTT
CASSLEVNTEAFF
>.|.|TRBV28|TRBJ1-2
TGTGCCAGCAGTTTATCAGCTATCTATGGCTACACCTTC
CASSLSAIYGYTF
>.|.|TRBV7-2|TRBJ1-5
TGTGCCAGCAGCCCACAGGGAGGGCAGCCCCAGCATTTT
CASSPQGGQPQHF
>once|TRBD2|TRBV27|TRBJ2-7
TGTGCCAGCAGTTCCGGGACTAGCGGCCCCTACGAGCAGTACTTC
CASSSGTSGPYEQYF
>.|TRBD1|TRBV5-1|TRBJ2-3
TGCGCCAGCAGCTTGTCGGGACAGAGCACAGATACGCAGTATTTT
CASSLSGQSTDTQYF
>.|.|TRBV10-3|TRBJ2-7
TGTGCCATCAGTGAGGGGGGAACCTACGAGCAGTACTTC
CAISEGGTYEQYF
>.|.|TRBV29-1|TRBJ1-2
TGCAGCGTTGAGGATGACGGGCCGCGGGGCTATGGCTACACCTTC
CSVEDDGPRGYGYTF
>.|TRBD1|TRBV6-5|TRBJ1-2
TGTGCCAGCAGTTACGGGACAGGGGGCATAGGCTACACCTTC
CASSYGTGGIGYTF
>.|.|TRBV29-1|TRBJ1-1
TGCAGCGTTGAGGGGCAGAGCTCTGAAGCTTTCTTT
CSVEGQSSEAFF
>once|TRBD1|TRBV6-5|TRBJ2-7
TGTGCCAGCAGTCTGACAGGGAAGGTAAAGCAGTACTTC
CASSLTGKVKQYF
>once|.|TRBV5-4|TRBJ2-1
TGTGCCAGCAGCATTGGAACGACAGCAACTCAATTTGAGCAGTTCTTC
CASSIGTTATQFEQFF
>once|.|TRBV6-5|TRBJ1-1
TGTGCCAGCAGTTTCCAGGTGAACACTGAAGCTTTCTTT
CASSFQVNTEAFF
>.|.|TRBV7-7|TRBJ2-7
TGTGCTAGCAGCTTGGGGACGGGGCTAGAAGAGCAGTACTTC
CASSLGTGLEEQYF
>.|.|TRBV5-4|TRBJ2-1
TGTGCCAGCAGCCTGGCCGGAGGGGGAGGCCACTACAATGAGCAGTTCTTC
CASSLAGGGGHYNEQFF
>.|.|TRBV5-1|TRBJ2-5
TGCGCCAGCAGCTTGGAAGGCAGAGGGGAGACCCAGTACTTC
CASSLEGRGETQYF
>.|.|TRBV6-6|TRBJ1-5
TGTGCCAGCAGTTACTCTAAGGATCAGCCCCAGCATTTT
CASSYSKDQPQHF
>few|.|TRBV7-9|TRBJ2-7
TGTGCCAGCAGCTTTACCTCAGATGAGCAGTACTTC
CASSFTSDEQYF
>.|.|TRBV9|TRBJ1-2
TGTGCCAGCAGTACCGGGGACAGCTACACCTTC
CASSTGDSYTF
>.|.|TRBV5-1|TRBJ1-1
TGCGCCAGCAGCTTGGATCGGGTACAGCAAGGTGAAGCTTTCTTT
CASSLDRVQQGEAFF
>.|.|TRBV7-9|TRBJ1-1
TGTGCCAGCAGTCTAGGCGGGCCTGAAGCTTTCTTT
CASSLGGPEAFF
>.|.|TRBV5-1|TRBJ1-1
TGCGCCAGCAGCTTACAATTATGGACAGTTAACACTGAAGCTTTCTTT
CASSLQLWTVNTEAFF
>.|TRBD1|TRBV6-5|TRBJ1-1
TGTGCCAGCAGTTACCAAACAGGGGGCGCGGGCACTGAAGCTTTCTTT
CASSYQTGGAGTEAFF
>.|TRBD1|TRBV7-9|TRBJ2-5
TGTGCCAGCAGCCAGGGACAGGGGAAGGAGACCCAGTACTTC
CASSQGQGKETQYF
>.|TRBD1|TRBV10-3|TRBJ1-2
TGTGCCATCAGTGAGTCGACAGGGATCCATGGCTACACCTTC
CAISESTGIHGYTF
>.|.|TRBV7-2|TRBJ2-7
TGTGCCAGCAGCCAACCGACTAGAGCCTCCTACGAGCAGTACTTC
CASSQPTRASYEQYF